The rows below give T cell receptor beta chains drawn from one sample of a study of shared clonotypes between healthy human individuals. TCRdb's copy holds only in-frame clones and misses some; the assay was immunoSEQ multiplex PCR. The table includes hundreds of thousands of clones, around 96% detected once. Sequenced input: naive CD8+ T cells sorted from blood. The receptors come from a woman aged 25 to 39 in good health. The CDR3 runs from the conserved cysteine through the conserved F or W. Each record gives: CDR3 protein, J gene, V gene, D gene. The D gene is left open where the match is weak.

cdr3_aa: CASSLPASVPYEQYF
j_call: TRBJ2-7
v_call: TRBV6-1
d_call: -

cdr3_aa: CASRIKGTGRSTDTQYF
j_call: TRBJ2-3
v_call: TRBV28
d_call: TRBD1

cdr3_aa: CASSIGASRNIQYF
j_call: TRBJ2-4
v_call: TRBV19
d_call: -

cdr3_aa: CATSRAPGLLYNEQFF
j_call: TRBJ2-1
v_call: TRBV15
d_call: -

cdr3_aa: CASSISAPYEQYF
j_call: TRBJ2-7
v_call: TRBV19
d_call: -

cdr3_aa: CASRRRRNYEQYF
j_call: TRBJ2-7
v_call: TRBV28
d_call: -

cdr3_aa: CAGAGWITFYGYTF
j_call: TRBJ1-2
v_call: TRBV30
d_call: -

cdr3_aa: CASSRDLNYNEQFF
j_call: TRBJ2-1
v_call: TRBV7-9
d_call: -

cdr3_aa: CASSVAALSYEQYF
j_call: TRBJ2-7
v_call: TRBV9
d_call: -

cdr3_aa: CASTPGDGANVLTF
j_call: TRBJ2-6
v_call: TRBV5-6
d_call: -

cdr3_aa: CASSHIGDTQYF
j_call: TRBJ2-3
v_call: TRBV4-1
d_call: -

cdr3_aa: CAISDGNTEAFF
j_call: TRBJ1-1
v_call: TRBV10-3
d_call: -

cdr3_aa: CASSLYPISGRGTDTQYF
j_call: TRBJ2-3
v_call: TRBV11-1
d_call: TRBD2

cdr3_aa: CASSQTGPSETQYF
j_call: TRBJ2-5
v_call: TRBV7-9
d_call: -

cdr3_aa: CASSGGLAGPYNEQFF
j_call: TRBJ2-1
v_call: TRBV5-4
d_call: TRBD2

cdr3_aa: CASRDISGANVLTF
j_call: TRBJ2-6
v_call: TRBV10-2
d_call: -

cdr3_aa: CASSLAGSYPYEQYF
j_call: TRBJ2-7
v_call: TRBV5-1
d_call: -

cdr3_aa: CASSSQVTDTQYF
j_call: TRBJ2-3
v_call: TRBV7-9
d_call: -

cdr3_aa: CASSQGLASSYNEQFF
j_call: TRBJ2-1
v_call: TRBV28
d_call: TRBD2

cdr3_aa: CASSFLAGPRDTQYF
j_call: TRBJ2-3
v_call: TRBV27
d_call: TRBD2

cdr3_aa: CASSQETASYNEQFF
j_call: TRBJ2-1
v_call: TRBV28
d_call: -

cdr3_aa: CASSPGTGGNQPQHF
j_call: TRBJ1-5
v_call: TRBV7-2
d_call: TRBD1

cdr3_aa: CASSSGLAEEEQYF
j_call: TRBJ2-7
v_call: TRBV9
d_call: TRBD2

cdr3_aa: CASSPDIGTGAHEQYF
j_call: TRBJ2-7
v_call: TRBV2
d_call: TRBD1

cdr3_aa: CASSLSGANVLTF
j_call: TRBJ2-6
v_call: TRBV28
d_call: -

cdr3_aa: CASSLGVRGTGGRTEAFF
j_call: TRBJ1-1
v_call: TRBV5-1
d_call: -

cdr3_aa: CASSLLGTADSYEQYF
j_call: TRBJ2-7
v_call: TRBV27
d_call: -

cdr3_aa: CASSLDYSRNMETQYF
j_call: TRBJ2-5
v_call: TRBV11-2
d_call: -

cdr3_aa: CAGSYGRGPDTQYF
j_call: TRBJ2-3
v_call: TRBV6-7
d_call: -

cdr3_aa: CASSSGTAINTEAFF
j_call: TRBJ1-1
v_call: TRBV5-8
d_call: TRBD1

cdr3_aa: CASSFYGNTNYGYTF
j_call: TRBJ1-2
v_call: TRBV7-9
d_call: -

cdr3_aa: CASSHPTSGIYNEQFF
j_call: TRBJ2-1
v_call: TRBV2
d_call: TRBD2

cdr3_aa: CASSLSIGNTIYF
j_call: TRBJ1-3
v_call: TRBV5-6
d_call: -

cdr3_aa: CASSLTGQGGYGYTF
j_call: TRBJ1-2
v_call: TRBV7-9
d_call: TRBD1

cdr3_aa: CASSLGQGRRRDQPQHF
j_call: TRBJ1-5
v_call: TRBV7-9
d_call: TRBD1

cdr3_aa: CASSLQGSSTEAFF
j_call: TRBJ1-1
v_call: TRBV28
d_call: -

cdr3_aa: CASSKTGGRSSASSYEQYF
j_call: TRBJ2-7
v_call: TRBV28
d_call: TRBD1

cdr3_aa: CASSLIGGRADAWEQYF
j_call: TRBJ2-7
v_call: TRBV5-8
d_call: TRBD2

cdr3_aa: CASRGLFRTDTQYF
j_call: TRBJ2-3
v_call: TRBV6-1
d_call: -

cdr3_aa: CASSPGDRGGYEQYF
j_call: TRBJ2-7
v_call: TRBV18
d_call: TRBD1

cdr3_aa: CASSWRVYEQYF
j_call: TRBJ2-7
v_call: TRBV28
d_call: -

cdr3_aa: CATSPITGGPEYEQYF
j_call: TRBJ2-7
v_call: TRBV15
d_call: TRBD2

cdr3_aa: CASSFGDYEQYF
j_call: TRBJ2-7
v_call: TRBV7-9
d_call: -

cdr3_aa: CASSSSRLYNEQFF
j_call: TRBJ2-1
v_call: TRBV25-1
d_call: -

cdr3_aa: CASSLRSGSYEQYF
j_call: TRBJ2-7
v_call: TRBV7-6
d_call: TRBD2

cdr3_aa: CATRQGDLPNYGYTF
j_call: TRBJ1-2
v_call: TRBV19
d_call: TRBD1

cdr3_aa: CSVSGRGYTF
j_call: TRBJ1-2
v_call: TRBV29-1
d_call: -

cdr3_aa: CASSLYGLSSGNTIYF
j_call: TRBJ1-3
v_call: TRBV5-4
d_call: -

cdr3_aa: CASSLVGYEQYF
j_call: TRBJ2-7
v_call: TRBV7-9
d_call: -

cdr3_aa: CASSFGAGTYEQYF
j_call: TRBJ2-5
v_call: TRBV5-6
d_call: -

cdr3_aa: CASSQGTVAYEQYF
j_call: -
v_call: TRBV4-1
d_call: -

cdr3_aa: CASSLAGEQFF
j_call: TRBJ2-1
v_call: TRBV7-3
d_call: -

cdr3_aa: CASSFAAPYEQYF
j_call: TRBJ2-7
v_call: TRBV27
d_call: -